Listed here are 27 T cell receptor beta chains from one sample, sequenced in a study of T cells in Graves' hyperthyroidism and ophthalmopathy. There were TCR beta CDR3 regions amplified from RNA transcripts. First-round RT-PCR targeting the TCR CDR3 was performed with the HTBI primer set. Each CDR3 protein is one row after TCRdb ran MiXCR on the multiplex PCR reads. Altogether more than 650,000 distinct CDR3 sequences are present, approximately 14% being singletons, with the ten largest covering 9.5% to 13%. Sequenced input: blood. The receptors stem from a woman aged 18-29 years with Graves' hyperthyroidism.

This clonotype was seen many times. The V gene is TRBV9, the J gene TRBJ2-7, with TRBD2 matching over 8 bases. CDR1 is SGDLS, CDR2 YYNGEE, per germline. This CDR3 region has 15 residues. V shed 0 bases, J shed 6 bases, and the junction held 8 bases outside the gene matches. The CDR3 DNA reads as TGTGCCAGCAGCGTAGGAGGAAGCGGGAGTACCGAGCAGTACTTC. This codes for CASSVGGSGSTEQYF.

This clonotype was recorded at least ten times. CDR3 sequence reads: CASSPGPSPYTQYF. CDR3 nucleotides: TGTGCCAGCAGTCCAGGACCAAGCCCTTATACGCAGTATTTT. The chain couples TRBV28 to TRBJ2-3; D is undetermined. Germline V gene sequence: CDR1 MDHEN, CDR2 SYDVKM. There are 14 residues in the CDR3. Trimming took 5 bases from V and 7 from J, leaving 16 bases between them.

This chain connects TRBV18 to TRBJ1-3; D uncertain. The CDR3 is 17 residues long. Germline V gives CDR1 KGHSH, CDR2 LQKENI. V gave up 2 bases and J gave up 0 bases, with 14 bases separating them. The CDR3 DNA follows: TGTGCCAGCTCACCATGGCAGGACTTAATCTCTGGAAACACCATATATTTT. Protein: CASSPWQDLISGNTIYF. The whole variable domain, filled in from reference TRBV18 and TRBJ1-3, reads NAGVMQNPRHLVRRRGQEARLRCSPMKGHSHVYWYRQLPEEGLKFMVYLQKENIIDESGMPKERFSAEFPKEGPSILRIQQVVRGDSAAYFCASSPWQDLISGNTIYFGEGSWLTVV.

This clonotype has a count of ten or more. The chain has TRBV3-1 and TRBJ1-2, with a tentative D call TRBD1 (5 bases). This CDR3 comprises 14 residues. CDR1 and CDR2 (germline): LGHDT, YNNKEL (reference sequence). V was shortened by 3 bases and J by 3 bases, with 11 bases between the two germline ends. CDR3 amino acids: CASSQGLKDYGYTF. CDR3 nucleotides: TGTGCCAGCAGCCAGGGACTCAAAGACTATGGCTACACCTTC.

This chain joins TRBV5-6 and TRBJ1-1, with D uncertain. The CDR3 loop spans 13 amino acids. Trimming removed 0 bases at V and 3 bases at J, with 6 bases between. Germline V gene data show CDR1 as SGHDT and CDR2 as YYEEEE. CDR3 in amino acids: CASSLVEYTEAFF. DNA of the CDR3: TGTGCCAGCAGCTTGGTTGAGTACACTGAAGCTTTCTTT.

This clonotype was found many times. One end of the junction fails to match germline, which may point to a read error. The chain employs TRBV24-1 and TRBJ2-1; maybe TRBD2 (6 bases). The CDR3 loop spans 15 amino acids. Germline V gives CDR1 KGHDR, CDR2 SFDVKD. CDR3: CATSGLAGRNNEQFF. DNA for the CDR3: TGTGCCACCAGTGGTTTGGCGGGAAGAAACAATGAGCAGTTCTTC.

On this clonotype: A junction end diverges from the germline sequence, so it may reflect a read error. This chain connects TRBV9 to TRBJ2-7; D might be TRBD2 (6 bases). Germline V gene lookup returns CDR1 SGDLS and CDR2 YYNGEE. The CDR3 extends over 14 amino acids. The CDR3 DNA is TGTACCAGCAGCGTGGGGACTCACTCCTACGAGCAGTACTTC. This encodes CTSSVGTHSYEQYF.

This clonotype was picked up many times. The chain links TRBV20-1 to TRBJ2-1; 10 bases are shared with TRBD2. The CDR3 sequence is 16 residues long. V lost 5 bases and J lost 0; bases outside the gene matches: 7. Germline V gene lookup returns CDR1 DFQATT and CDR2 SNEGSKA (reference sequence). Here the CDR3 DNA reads TGCAGTGCTTACGGACTAGCGGCAAACTCCTACAATGAGCAGTTCTTC. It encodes CSAYGLAANSYNEQFF.

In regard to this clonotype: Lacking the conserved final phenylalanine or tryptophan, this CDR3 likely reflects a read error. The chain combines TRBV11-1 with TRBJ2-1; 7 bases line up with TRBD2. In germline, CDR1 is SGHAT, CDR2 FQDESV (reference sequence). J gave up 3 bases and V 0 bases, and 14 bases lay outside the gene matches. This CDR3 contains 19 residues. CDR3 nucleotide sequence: TGTGCCAGCAGCTTAGCGCTGGCGGGAGAGTTTATTTTCTACAATGAGCAGTTCCTC. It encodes CASSLALAGEFIFYNEQFL.

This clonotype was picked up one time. The CDR3 spells CASSQPDGGLYEQYF. The CDR3 region has the DNA TGTGCCAGCAGCCAACCGGACGGAGGACTCTACGAGCAGTACTTC. The gene calls are TRBV14 and TRBJ2-7; TRBD2 is a possible D gene (5 bases). The CDR3 contains 15 residues. Trimming stripped 2 bases from V and 3 bases from J, with 14 bases between. CDR1 and CDR2 from the germline V gene are SGHDN and FVKESK.

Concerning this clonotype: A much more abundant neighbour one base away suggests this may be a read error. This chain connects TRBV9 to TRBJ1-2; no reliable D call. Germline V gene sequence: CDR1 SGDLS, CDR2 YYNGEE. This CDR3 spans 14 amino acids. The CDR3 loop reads CASSQFAGSYGHTF. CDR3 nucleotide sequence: TGTGCCAGCAGCCAGTTTGCAGGCTCCTATGGCCACACCTTC.

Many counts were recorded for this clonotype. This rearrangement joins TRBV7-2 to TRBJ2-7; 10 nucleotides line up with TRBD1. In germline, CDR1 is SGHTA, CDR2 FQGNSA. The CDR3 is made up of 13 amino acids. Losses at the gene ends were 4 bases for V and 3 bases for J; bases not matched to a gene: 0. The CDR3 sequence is CASSWTGGYEQYF. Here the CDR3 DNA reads TGTGCCAGCAGCTGGACAGGGGGCTACGAGCAGTACTTC.

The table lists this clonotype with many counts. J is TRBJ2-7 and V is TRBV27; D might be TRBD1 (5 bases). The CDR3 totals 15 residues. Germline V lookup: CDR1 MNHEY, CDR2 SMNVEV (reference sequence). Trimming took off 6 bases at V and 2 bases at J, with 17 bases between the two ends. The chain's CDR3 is CASSPVDSRTYEQYF. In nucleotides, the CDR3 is TGTGCCAGCAGCCCTGTCGACAGCCGAACCTACGAGCAGTACTTC.

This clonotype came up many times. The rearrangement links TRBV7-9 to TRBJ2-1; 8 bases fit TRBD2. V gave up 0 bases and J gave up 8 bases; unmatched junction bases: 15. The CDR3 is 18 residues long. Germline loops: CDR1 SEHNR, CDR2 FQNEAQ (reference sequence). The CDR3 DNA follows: TGTGCCAGCAGCTTAGCGAAGAGTACCGGGACTAGTTTTTATGAGCAGTTCTTC. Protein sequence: CASSLAKSTGTSFYEQFF.

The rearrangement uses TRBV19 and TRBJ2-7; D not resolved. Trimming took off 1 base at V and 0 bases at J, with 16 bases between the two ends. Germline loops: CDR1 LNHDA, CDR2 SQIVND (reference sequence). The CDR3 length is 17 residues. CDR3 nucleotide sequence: TGTGCCAGTAGTATAGGAGTTGGAAGCATGGGCTCCTACGAGCAGTACTTC. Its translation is CASSIGVGSMGSYEQYF.

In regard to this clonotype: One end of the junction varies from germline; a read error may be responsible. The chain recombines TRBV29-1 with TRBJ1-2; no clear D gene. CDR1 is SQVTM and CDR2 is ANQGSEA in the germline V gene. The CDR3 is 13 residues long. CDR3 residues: CSVVSPGLYDYTF. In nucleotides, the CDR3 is TGCAGCGTTGTTTCACCAGGCCTCTATGACTACACCTTC. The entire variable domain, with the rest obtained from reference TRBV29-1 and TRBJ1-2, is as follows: SAVISQKPSRDICQRGTSLTIQCQVDSQVTMMFWYRQQPGQSLTLIATANQGSEATYESGFVIDKFPISRPNLTFSTLTVSNMSPEDSSIYLCSVVSPGLYDYTFGSGTRLTVV.

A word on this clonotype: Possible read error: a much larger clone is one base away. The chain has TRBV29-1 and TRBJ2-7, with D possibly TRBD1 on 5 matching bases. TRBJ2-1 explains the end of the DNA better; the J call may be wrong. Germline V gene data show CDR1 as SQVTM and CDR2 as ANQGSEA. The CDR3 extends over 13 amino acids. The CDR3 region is CSVAGQGAYEQFF. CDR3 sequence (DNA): TGCAGCGTTGCAGGGCAGGGCGCCTACGAGCAGTTCTTC.

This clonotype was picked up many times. The DNA for the CDR3 is TGTGCCAGCAGCGGGGACAGGAACACTGAAGCTTTCTTT. Translation: CASSGDRNTEAFF. This chain links TRBV11-2 with TRBJ1-1; 7 nucleotides agree with TRBD1. This CDR3 spans 13 amino acids. Germline V gene lookup returns CDR1 SGHAT and CDR2 FQNNGV. The V segment lost 5 bases and the J segment 1 base; nucleotides outside the gene matches: 1. The entire variable domain, with the rest obtained from reference TRBV11-2 and TRBJ1-1, is as follows: EAGVAQSPRYKIIEKRQSVAFWCNPISGHATLYWYQQILGQGPKLLIQFQNNGVVDDSQLPKDRFSAERLKGVDSTLKIQPAKLEDSAVYLCASSGDRNTEAFFGQGTRLTVV.

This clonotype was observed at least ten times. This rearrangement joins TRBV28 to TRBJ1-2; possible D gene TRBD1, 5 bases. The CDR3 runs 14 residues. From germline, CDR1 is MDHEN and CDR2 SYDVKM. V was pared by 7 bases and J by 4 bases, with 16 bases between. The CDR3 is CASTRRQLLYGYTF. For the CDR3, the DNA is TGTGCCAGCACTAGAAGACAGCTACTCTATGGCTACACCTTC.

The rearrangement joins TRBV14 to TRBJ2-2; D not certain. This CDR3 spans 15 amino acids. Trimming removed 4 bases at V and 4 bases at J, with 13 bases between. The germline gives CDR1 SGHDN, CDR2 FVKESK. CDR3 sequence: CASSPTPFSTGELFF. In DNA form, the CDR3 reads TGTGCCAGCAGCCCAACACCATTCAGCACCGGGGAGCTGTTTTTT.

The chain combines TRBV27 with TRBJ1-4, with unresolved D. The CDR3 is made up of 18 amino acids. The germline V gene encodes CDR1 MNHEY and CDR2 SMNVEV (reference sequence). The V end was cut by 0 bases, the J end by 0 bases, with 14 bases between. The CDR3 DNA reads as TGTGCCAGCAGTTTATCGATCGGCAGCCTCTCAACTAATGAAAAACTGTTTTTT. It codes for CASSLSIGSLSTNEKLFF.

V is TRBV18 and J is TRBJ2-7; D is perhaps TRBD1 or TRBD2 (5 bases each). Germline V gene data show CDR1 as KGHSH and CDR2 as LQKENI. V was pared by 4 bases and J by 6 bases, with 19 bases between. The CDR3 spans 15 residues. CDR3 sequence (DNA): TGTGCCAGCTCACGAGAGGGGCGCCTAGCAGGCGAGCAGTACTTC. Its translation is CASSREGRLAGEQYF.

The CDR3 protein is CASSPDRDRVFF. CDR3 nucleotides: TGTGCCAGCAGCCCCGACCGGGACAGGGTGTTTTTT. The chain employs TRBV7-8 and TRBJ1-4, with TRBD1 matching over 9 bases. Trimming took 5 bases from V and 15 from J; bases not matched to a gene: 7. The CDR3 is made up of 12 amino acids. Germline assignment: CDR1 SGHVS and CDR2 FQNEAQ.

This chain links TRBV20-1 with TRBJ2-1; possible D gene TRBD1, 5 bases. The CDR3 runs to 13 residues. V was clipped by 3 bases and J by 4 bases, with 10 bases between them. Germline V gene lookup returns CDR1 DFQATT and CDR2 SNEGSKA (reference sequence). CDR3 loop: CSARVQGYNEQFF. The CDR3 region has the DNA TGCAGTGCTAGGGTCCAGGGTTACAATGAGCAGTTCTTC.

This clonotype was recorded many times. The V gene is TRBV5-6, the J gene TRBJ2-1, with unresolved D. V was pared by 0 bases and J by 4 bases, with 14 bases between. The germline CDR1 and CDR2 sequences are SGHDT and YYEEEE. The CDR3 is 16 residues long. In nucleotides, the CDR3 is TGTGCCAGCAGCTTGGCCCCCCAAGGACCTTACAATGAGCAGTTCTTC. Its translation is CASSLAPQGPYNEQFF.

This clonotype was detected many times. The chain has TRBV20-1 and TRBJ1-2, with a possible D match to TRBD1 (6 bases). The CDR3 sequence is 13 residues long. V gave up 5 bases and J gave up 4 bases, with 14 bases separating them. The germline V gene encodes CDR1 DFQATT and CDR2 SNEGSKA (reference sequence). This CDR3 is CSAPTGLAYGYTF. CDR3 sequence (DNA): TGCAGTGCTCCCACAGGGCTGGCCTATGGCTACACCTTC.

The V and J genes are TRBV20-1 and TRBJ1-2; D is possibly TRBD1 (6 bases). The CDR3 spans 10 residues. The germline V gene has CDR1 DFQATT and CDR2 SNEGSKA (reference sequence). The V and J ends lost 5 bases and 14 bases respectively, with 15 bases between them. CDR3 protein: CSAEGGGRTF. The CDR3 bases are TGCAGTGCTGAGGGAGGGGGACGGACCTTC.